This entry lists 4 T cell receptor beta chains sequenced from one sample in a study of T cells in Graves' hyperthyroidism and ophthalmopathy. RNA transcripts gave rise to amplified TCR beta CDR3 regions. Initially, a first-round RT-PCR of the TCR CDR3 employed the HTBI primer set. TCRdb called the multiplex PCR reads again in MiXCR, with one record for every CDR3 protein. The sample lists approximately 400,000 distinct CDR3 sequences, roughly 25% occurring once. Sequenced input: blood. These receptors were obtained from a man between 45 and 60 years old with Graves' hyperthyroidism.

The chain recombines TRBV2 with TRBJ1-5; D not resolved. Deletions cut 7 bases from V and 2 bases from J, with 6 bases between. Germline assignment: CDR1 SNHLY and CDR2 FYNNEI. This CDR3 has 12 amino acids. Here the CDR3 reads CASKVGNQPQHF. In nucleotides, the CDR3 is TGTGCCAGCAAGGTGGGCAATCAGCCCCAGCATTTT. The full variable domain, in which reference TRBV2 and TRBJ1-5 provide the parts outside the CDR3, is EPEVTQTPSHQVTQMGQEVILRCVPISNHLYFYWYRQILGQKVEFLVSFYNNEISEKSEIFDDQFSVERPDGSNFTLKIRSTKLEDSAMYFCASKVGNQPQHFGDGTRLSIL.

This chain links TRBV20-1 with TRBJ2-7; D is perhaps TRBD1 (6 bases). Germline V lookup: CDR1 DFQATT, CDR2 SNEGSKA (reference sequence). Trimming pared 3 bases from V and 0 bases from J, leaving 9 bases between. The CDR3 consists of 13 residues. The CDR3 nucleotides read TGCAGTGCTAGTCTGGGACACTCCTACGAGCAGTACTTC. Protein: CSASLGHSYEQYF.

This clonotype occurred a few times. CDR3 protein: CASSLEGTRGNIQYF. The CDR3 DNA reads TGCGCCAGCAGCTTGGAGGGGACTAGGGGAAACATTCAGTACTTC. J is TRBJ2-4 and V is TRBV5-1, with TRBD2 matching 8 bases. The J segment lost 6 bases and the V segment lost 0 bases, leaving 5 bases of the junction unmatched. This CDR3 has 15 amino acids. Germline V CDR1 and CDR2: SGHRS, YFSETQ.

This clonotype was seen a handful of times. The chain has TRBV11-3 and TRBJ1-2, with TRBD1 matching over 10 bases. J lost 3 bases, V lost 1 base, and 2 bases had no gene match. CDR3 length equals 15 residues. Per germline, CDR1 SGHNT and CDR2 YENEEA. The CDR3 DNA reads as TGTGCCAGCAGCTTAGCCGGGACAGGGGACTATGGCTACACCTTC. It is translated as CASSLAGTGDYGYTF.